This T cell receptor beta chain is from a study of cytomegalovirus exposure and HLA in healthy donors. The study's findings and limits: The classifier reportedly diagnosed cytomegalovirus status with high specificity and sensitivity. Likely technical artifact: a cluster of highly shared sequence variants. One variant, a missense change in DCLRE1C, was linked in a later analysis to TCR beta V- and J-gene trimming.

With 60 Vbeta and 13 Jbeta primers, the PCR was carried out. Profiled with immunoSEQ multiplex PCR; TCRdb holds only in-frame clones, not every one. The sample consists of roughly 140,000 clones, around 86% of them appearing once. Concerning this clone: The antigen is unknown.

Healthy bone marrow donors supplied every sample. The clonotype comes from a female donor in good health and CMV-seronegative. Specimen: PBMCs.

The CDR3, as DNA: TGTGCCAGCAGAAGACTAGTTTATACGCAGTATTTT. Amino acid sequence: CASRRLVYTQYF. This chain connects TRBV2 to TRBJ2-3; tentatively, D is TRBD2 (6 bases). The CDR3 has 12 amino acids. The ends were cut back, 6 bases at V and 7 bases at J, with 11 bases in the middle. CDR1 SNHLY and CDR2 FYNNEI come from the germline V gene. Full variable domain (remainder filled in from reference TRBV2 and TRBJ2-3): EPEVTQTPSHQVTQMGQEVILRCVPISNHLYFYWYRQILGQKVEFLVSFYNNEISEKSEIFDDQFSVERPDGSNFTLKIRSTKLEDSAMYFCASRRLVYTQYFGPGTRLTVL.